This T cell receptor beta chain was profiled in a study of cytomegalovirus exposure and HLA in healthy donors. Study-level background: An earlier analysis identified 110 million or so unique TCR beta sequences in about 179 million T cells. Study-wide results and limits: When analyzed later, a missense DCLRE1C variant was found to be linked to TCR beta V- and J-gene trimming. Altogether, some 170 TCR beta chains were recorded as cytomegalovirus-associated. Among the most significant clusters, several appeared linked to common viral pathogens in a later analysis.

V lost 5 bases and J lost 2, with 15 bases in between. CDR3 length equals 15 residues. Germline loops: CDR1 SGHNT, CDR2 YYREEE (reference sequence). The PCR was carried out with 60 Vbeta primers and 13 Jbeta primers. Clones were read by immunoSEQ multiplex PCR, and TCRdb kept only the in-frame ones, dropping some. The table includes 170,000 or so clones, roughly 82% detected once. To note about this clone: What it binds is not known.

The source of this sequence is a man in his fifties or sixties in good health and CMV-seropositive. The source material was PBMCs. J is TRBJ2-3 and V is TRBV5-4; perhaps TRBD1 as D (5 bases). CDR3 in DNA: TGTGCCAGCAGTTCACAGGTTTTCCTCACAGATACGCAGTATTTT. Protein product: CASSSQVFLTDTQYF. The whole variable domain, filled in from reference TRBV5-4 and TRBJ2-3, reads ETGVTQSPTHLIKTRGQQVTLRCSSQSGHNTVSWYQQALGQGPQFIFQYYREEENGRGNFPPRFSGLQFPNYSSELNVNALELDDSALYLCASSSQVFLTDTQYFGPGTRLTVL.